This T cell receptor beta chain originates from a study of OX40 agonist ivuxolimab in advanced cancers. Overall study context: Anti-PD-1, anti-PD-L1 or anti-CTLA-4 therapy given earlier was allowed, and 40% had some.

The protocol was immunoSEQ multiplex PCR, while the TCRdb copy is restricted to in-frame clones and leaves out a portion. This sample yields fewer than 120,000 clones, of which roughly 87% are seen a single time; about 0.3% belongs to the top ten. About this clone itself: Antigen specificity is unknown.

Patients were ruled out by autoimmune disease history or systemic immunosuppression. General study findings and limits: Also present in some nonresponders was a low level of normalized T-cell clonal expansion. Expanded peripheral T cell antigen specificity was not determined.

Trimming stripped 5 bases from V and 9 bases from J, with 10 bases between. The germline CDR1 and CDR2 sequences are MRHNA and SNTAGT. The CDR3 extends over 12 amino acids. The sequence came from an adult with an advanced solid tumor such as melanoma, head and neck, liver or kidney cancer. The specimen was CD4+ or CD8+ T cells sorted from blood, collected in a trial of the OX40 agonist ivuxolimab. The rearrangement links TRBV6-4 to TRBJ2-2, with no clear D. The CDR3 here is CASSYYDRELFF. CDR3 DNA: TGTGCCAGCAGTTACTACGACCGGGAGCTGTTTTTT.